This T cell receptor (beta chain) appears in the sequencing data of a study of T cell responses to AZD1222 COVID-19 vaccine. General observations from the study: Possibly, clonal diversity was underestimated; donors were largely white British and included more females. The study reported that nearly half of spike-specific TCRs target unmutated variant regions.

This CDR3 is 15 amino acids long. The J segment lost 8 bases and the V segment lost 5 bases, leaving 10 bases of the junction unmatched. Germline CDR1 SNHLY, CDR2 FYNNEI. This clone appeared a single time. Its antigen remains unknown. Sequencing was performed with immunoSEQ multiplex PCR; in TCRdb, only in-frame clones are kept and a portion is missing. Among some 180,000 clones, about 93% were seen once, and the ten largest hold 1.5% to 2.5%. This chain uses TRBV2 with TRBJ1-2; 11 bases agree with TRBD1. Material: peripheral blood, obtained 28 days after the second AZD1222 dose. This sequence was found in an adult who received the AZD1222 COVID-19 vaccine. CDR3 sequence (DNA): TGTGCCAGCAGTCCTTGGACAGGGGGCGCGAGGGGCTACACCTTC. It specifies CASSPWTGGARGYTF.